The 25 T cell receptor beta chains in this list originate from one sample, sequenced in a study of OX40 agonist ivuxolimab in advanced cancers. Some clones are missing from TCRdb's copy, which holds only in-frame ones; the method was immunoSEQ multiplex PCR. The data hold 8,000 to 10,000 clones, with roughly 90% observed a single time. The starting material was CD4+ or CD8+ T cells sorted from blood, obtained in a trial of the OX40 agonist ivuxolimab. These receptor sequences come from an adult with an advanced solid tumor such as melanoma, head and neck, liver or kidney cancer.

V is TRBV6-1 and J is TRBJ2-1; D gene unclear. The CDR3 totals 13 residues. The V gene's germline CDR1 is MNHNS and CDR2 SASEGT. The ends were cut back, 3 bases at V and 13 bases at J, with 16 bases in the middle. In DNA, the CDR3 is TGTGCCAGCAGTGACAGTCCCAATAGAAAACAGTTCTTC. Its translation: CASSDSPNRKQFF.

This clone showed up just once. The chain combines TRBV7-3 with TRBJ1-1, with D uncertain. CDR3 length: 14 amino acids. The V end lost 3 bases, the J end lost 0 bases, and 8 bases lay between the germline ends. The germline CDR1 and CDR2 sequences are SGHTA and FQGTGA. The CDR3 loop is CASSFAGLNTEAFF. CDR3 nucleotide sequence: TGTGCCAGCAGCTTCGCGGGGTTGAACACTGAAGCTTTCTTT.

V and J are TRBV28 and TRBJ2-5; D remains ambiguous. The CDR3 sequence is 12 residues long. V lost 3 bases and J 1 base, leaving 3 bases between the germline ends. CDR1 and CDR2 from the germline V gene are MDHEN and SYDVKM. The CDR3 nucleotides are TGTGCCAGCAGTTTCCCCCAAGAGACCCAGTACTTC. Its protein is CASSFPQETQYF.

In regard to this clone: One junction end does not reproduce the germline sequence, and a read error may be involved. The CDR3 bases are TGTGCCAGCAGTCTATCCGGGGGCCCGGGCGGAGGAAACACCATATATTTT. Translated, it gives CASSLSGGPGGGNTIYF. J is TRBJ1-3 and V is TRBV27, with D possibly TRBD1 on 6 matching bases. This CDR3 is 17 amino acids long. The germline V gene encodes CDR1 MNHEY and CDR2 SMNVEV (reference sequence).

The chain is built from TRBV4-2 and TRBJ2-3; maybe TRBD1 (6 bases). CDR3 size: 14 residues. Trimming took off 4 bases at V and 0 bases at J, with 8 bases between the two ends. Looked up from germline, CDR1 is LGHNA and CDR2 is YNFKEQ. In DNA, the CDR3 is TGTGCCAGCAGCCCGGACAGAAGCACAGATACGCAGTATTTT. It translates to CASSPDRSTDTQYF.

This clone was seen once. The V and J genes are TRBV27 and TRBJ2-7; TRBD2 might be the D (5 bases). Germline values: CDR1 MNHEY, CDR2 SMNVEV (reference sequence). Trimming removed 0 bases from V and 5 bases from J, with 14 bases in between. This CDR3 contains 15 residues. CDR3 in amino acids: CASSLSAGIVHEQYF. CDR3 coding DNA: TGTGCCAGCAGTTTATCTGCCGGGATTGTTCACGAGCAGTACTTC.

This clone was counted only a few times. This chain connects TRBV5-4 to TRBJ1-5; 8 bases are shared with TRBD1. Germline V gives CDR1 SGHNT, CDR2 YYREEE (reference sequence). V was pared by 3 bases and J by 3 bases, with 8 bases of the junction left unmatched. This CDR3 has 16 amino acids. Here the CDR3 reads CASSYGQGSNNQPQHF. CDR3 bases: TGTGCCAGCAGCTACGGACAGGGAAGCAACAATCAGCCCCAGCATTTT.

J is TRBJ2-5 and V is TRBV23-1; either TRBD1 or TRBD2 may supply D (6 bases each). TRBV23-1 is identified as an open reading frame with a role that is uncertain. V was pared by 4 bases and J by 5 bases, with 14 bases between. This CDR3 is 14 amino acids long. The CDR3 bases are TGCGCCAGCAGTCTACAAGGGGGGTCCGAGACCCAGTACTTC. Protein sequence: CASSLQGGSETQYF.

The chain couples TRBV5-6 to TRBJ1-1; 7 bases are shared with TRBD1. The V gene's germline CDR1 is SGHDT and CDR2 YYEEEE. CDR3 length: 16 residues. V lost 3 bases and J lost 5; bases outside the gene matches: 13. CDR3 sequence reads: CASSWGMVQGRTEAFF. CDR3 in DNA: TGTGCCAGCAGCTGGGGTATGGTACAGGGGAGAACTGAAGCTTTCTTT.

A note on this clone: Sequence at one end of the junction differs from germline and may be a read error. V is TRBV29-1 and J is TRBJ1-1, with 11 positions matching TRBD1. The CDR3 runs to 12 residues. Per the germline V gene, CDR1 is SQVTM and CDR2 is ANQGSEA. This CDR3 is CSARTGGTEVFF. The CDR3 coding sequence is TGCAGCGCCAGGACAGGGGGCACTGAAGTTTTCTTT.

In this sample, this clone turned up a few times. V gene TRBV5-1 combines with J gene TRBJ1-4; TRBD1 agrees at 9 bases. After removal of 4 bases from V and 8 bases from J, the junction contained 9 bases not matched to a gene. CDR1 and CDR2 from the germline V gene are SGHRS and YFSETQ. This CDR3 has 15 amino acids. For the CDR3, the DNA is TGCGCCAGCAGCGACCGGGACAGGGAATACGAAAAACTGTTTTTT. This codes for CASSDRDREYEKLFF.

The chain combines TRBV7-9 with TRBJ2-3; TRBD1 is a possible D gene (5 bases). Deletions cut 10 bases from V and 6 bases from J, with 20 bases between. Germline CDR1 SEHNR, CDR2 FQNEAQ (reference sequence). The CDR3 sequence is 14 residues long. The CDR3 DNA sequence: TGTGCCATCACCCTGTCGGCAAAGGGGGATACGCAGTATTTT. Its translation is CAITLSAKGDTQYF.

The chain carries TRBV5-1 and TRBJ2-1, with unresolved D. Per germline, CDR1 SGHRS and CDR2 YFSETQ. V lost 2 bases, J lost 0 bases, and 12 bases lay in between. This CDR3 comprises 16 residues. CDR3 coding DNA: TGCGCCAGCAGCTTTTCATCGACGAGCTCCTACAATGAGCAGTTCTTC. It codes for CASSFSSTSSYNEQFF.

The chain combines TRBV6-4 with TRBJ2-5; 7 bases map to TRBD2. The germline gives CDR1 MRHNA, CDR2 SNTAGT. The trim removed 8 bases at V and 4 bases at J, leaving 7 bases unmatched. The CDR3 length is 13 residues. In DNA form, the CDR3 reads TGTGCCAGCGGGAGGGAAAAAGGAGAGACCCAGTACTTC. This codes for CASGREKGETQYF.

V gene TRBV5-1 combines with J gene TRBJ2-5; 10 bases are shared with TRBD1. The CDR3 is made up of 15 amino acids. CDR1 is SGHRS, CDR2 YFSETQ, per germline. V lost 2 bases, J lost 5 bases, and 6 bases stayed unmatched. The CDR3 DNA sequence: TGCGCCAGCAGCTTAGGGACAGGGGACGCGGAGACCCAGTACTTC. Translated: CASSLGTGDAETQYF.

The chain uses TRBV2 and TRBJ2-2, with D unresolved. Per the germline V gene, CDR1 is SNHLY and CDR2 is FYNNEI. V was trimmed by 7 bases and J by 3 bases, leaving 6 bases between them. The CDR3 consists of 12 residues. CDR3 DNA: TGTGCCAGCACTATCCACACCGGGGAGCTGTTTTTT. This gives the protein CASTIHTGELFF. Full variable domain (missing parts from reference TRBV2 and TRBJ2-2): EPEVTQTPSHQVTQMGQEVILRCVPISNHLYFYWYRQILGQKVEFLVSFYNNEISEKSEIFDDQFSVERPDGSNFTLKIRSTKLEDSAMYFCASTIHTGELFFGEGSRLTVL.

The V gene is TRBV5-4, the J gene TRBJ2-5, with 9 positions matching TRBD1. CDR1 is SGHNT and CDR2 is YYREEE in the germline V gene (reference sequence). The CDR3 has 16 residues. The J segment lost 0 bases and the V segment lost 5 bases, leaving 8 bases of the junction unmatched. This CDR3 is CASSSTGGSYQETQYF. In nucleotides, the CDR3 is TGTGCCAGCAGTTCGACAGGGGGGTCGTACCAAGAGACCCAGTACTTC.

DNA for the CDR3: TGTGCCAGCAGCTCAACCCTGGACAGTTCATGGGATACGCAGTATTTT. Amino acids: CASSSTLDSSWDTQYF. This rearrangement joins TRBV7-8 to TRBJ2-3, with D possibly TRBD1 on 6 matching bases. V was shortened by 4 bases and J by 6 bases, with 20 bases between the two germline ends. Looked up from germline, CDR1 is SGHVS and CDR2 is FQNEAQ. The CDR3 totals 16 residues.

V usage is TRBV9 and J usage is TRBJ2-1; D remains unclear. Trimming removed 0 bases at V and 8 bases at J, with 6 bases between. The CDR3 extends over 12 amino acids. Germline assignment: CDR1 SGDLS and CDR2 YYNGEE. The CDR3 spells CASSVDGHEQFF. The CDR3, as DNA: TGTGCCAGCAGCGTAGACGGGCATGAGCAGTTCTTC.

V and J are TRBV6-1 and TRBJ2-7; 15 nucleotides match TRBD2. CDR3 length: 19 residues. J gave up 0 bases and V 3 bases, and 9 bases lay outside the gene matches. Germline CDR1 reads MNHNS; CDR2 reads SASEGT. CDR3 protein: CASSELPRTSGRDSYEQYF. CDR3 nucleotides: TGTGCCAGCAGTGAGCTCCCCCGGACTAGCGGGAGGGACTCCTACGAGCAGTACTTC.

This chain connects TRBV7-9 to TRBJ1-2, with TRBD1 matching over 11 bases. Germline CDR1 and CDR2: SEHNR and FQNEAQ (reference sequence). This CDR3 spans 16 amino acids. V trimming: 1 base; J trimming: 6 bases; junction bases outside the gene matches: 7. This chain's CDR3 is CASSLDLDRGPNGYTF. The CDR3 bases are TGTGCCAGCAGCTTAGATCTGGACAGGGGGCCCAATGGCTACACCTTC. The full variable domain, in which reference TRBV7-9 and TRBJ1-2 provide the parts outside the CDR3, is DTGVSQNPRHKITKRGQNVTFRCDPISEHNRLYWYRQTLGQGPEFLTYFQNEAQLEKSRLLSDRFSAERPKGSFSTLEIQRTEQGDSAMYLCASSLDLDRGPNGYTFGSGTRLTVV.

The chain combines TRBV11-3 with TRBJ2-2; 14 positions match TRBD2. The germline CDR1 and CDR2 sequences are SGHNT and YENEEA. Trimming at V came to 1 base and at J to 4 bases, leaving 5 bases not matched to a gene. This CDR3 has 18 amino acids. The CDR3 loop is CASSLGLAGGPGTGELFF. In DNA form, the CDR3 reads TGTGCCAGCAGCTTAGGACTAGCGGGAGGGCCCGGCACCGGGGAGCTGTTTTTT.

The genes are TRBV10-3 and TRBJ1-3; tentatively, D is TRBD1 (5 bases). This CDR3 spans 14 amino acids. CDR1 is ENHRY, CDR2 SYGVKD, per germline. V lost 4 bases and J 0 bases, leaving 7 bases between the germline ends. In DNA, the CDR3 is TGTGCCATCAGTGGGACAAACTCTGGAAACACCATATATTTT. Its translation: CAISGTNSGNTIYF.

This sequence joins TRBV27 and TRBJ2-7; 8 nucleotides match TRBD1. The CDR3 contains 16 residues. From germline, CDR1 is MNHEY and CDR2 SMNVEV (reference sequence). Unmatched junction bases numbered 14, after V lost 5 bases and J lost 5 bases. The DNA of the CDR3 is TGTGCCAGCAGTGACCTGGGGACAGGTCTAGGCCACGAGCAGTACTTC. It codes for CASSDLGTGLGHEQYF.

This chain links TRBV30 with TRBJ2-1; 12 bases map to TRBD2. With V trimmed by 1 base and J by 3 bases, 7 bases remained unmatched. From germline, CDR1 is GTSNPN and CDR2 SVGIG (reference sequence). The CDR3 is 17 residues long. The CDR3: CAWSARTSGIDYNEQFF. CDR3 bases: TGTGCCTGGAGTGCCCGGACTAGCGGGATTGACTACAATGAGCAGTTCTTC.